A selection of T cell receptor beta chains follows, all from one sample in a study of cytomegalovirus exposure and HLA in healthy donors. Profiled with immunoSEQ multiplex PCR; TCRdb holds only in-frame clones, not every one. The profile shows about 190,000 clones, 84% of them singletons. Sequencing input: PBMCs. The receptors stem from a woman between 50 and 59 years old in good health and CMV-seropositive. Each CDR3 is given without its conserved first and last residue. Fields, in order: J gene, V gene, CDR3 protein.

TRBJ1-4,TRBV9,ASSPLGVEKLF
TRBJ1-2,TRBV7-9,ASSSHPTGYGYGYT
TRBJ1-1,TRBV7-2,ASSLYAGDKGTEAF
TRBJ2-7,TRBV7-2,ASSSPGTGYEQY
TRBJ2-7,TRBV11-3,ASSLRQGSEQY
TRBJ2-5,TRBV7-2,ASSLGTGDSGGAATQY
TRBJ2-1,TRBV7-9,ASSLRQASYNEQF
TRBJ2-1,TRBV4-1,ASSRAASGGAYNEQF
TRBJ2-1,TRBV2,ASSEWPPGGGDEQF
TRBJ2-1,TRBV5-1,ASSLVLPVLTYNEQF
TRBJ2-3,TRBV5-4,ASRPGTSGVGDTQY
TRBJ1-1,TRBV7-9,ASILMADTEAF
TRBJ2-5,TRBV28,ASSLQGASGGFWTQY
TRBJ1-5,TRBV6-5,ASSLNRGDQPQH
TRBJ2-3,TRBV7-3,ASSPGQGTDTQY
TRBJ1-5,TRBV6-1,ASSVGTDYNQPQH
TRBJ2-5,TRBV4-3,ASSQGVEGGGETQY
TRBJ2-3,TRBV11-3,ASSLGRGGGPSDTQY
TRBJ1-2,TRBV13,ASTATGKEGYT
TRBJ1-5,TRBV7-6,ASSSQGAGQPQH
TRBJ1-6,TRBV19,ASSFRTGGSPLH
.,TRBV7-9,ASSLSGTPTYEQY
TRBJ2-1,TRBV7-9,SSSSPGTSGAEQF
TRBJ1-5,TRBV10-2,ASSSGDQPQH
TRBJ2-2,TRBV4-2,ASSQDAGQGGTGELF
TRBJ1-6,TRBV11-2,ASSLRGQNNSPLH
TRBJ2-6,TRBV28,ASSLYLLTGTGANVLT
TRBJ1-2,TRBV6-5,ASNGVNYGYT
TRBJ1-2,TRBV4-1,ASSQDVTVYGYT
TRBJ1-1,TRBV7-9,ASSPHSSDRGRYTEAF
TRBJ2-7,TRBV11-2,ASSYMMSYEQY
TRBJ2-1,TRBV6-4,ASSNFSGGYNEQF
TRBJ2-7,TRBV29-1,SVEGTGGSYEQY
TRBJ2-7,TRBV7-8,ASSSKYEQY
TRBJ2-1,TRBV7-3,ASSSTGGSYNEQF
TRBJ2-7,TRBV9,ASSRLAGGTSSYEQY
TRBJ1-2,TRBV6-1,ASSRGQGAGYT
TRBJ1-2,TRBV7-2,ASSLAETGGGYGYT
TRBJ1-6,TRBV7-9,ASSAPADRNSPLH
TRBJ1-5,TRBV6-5,ASSSTGGSQPQH
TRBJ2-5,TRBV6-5,ASSSPAREETQY
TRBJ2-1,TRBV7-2,ASSLGGRMSNEQF
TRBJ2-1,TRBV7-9,ASSLTVGLAVNEQF